Each of the 2 T cell receptor beta chains below was sequenced from the same sample in a study of memory CD4+ T cells and cytomegalovirus serostatus. Sequenced by immunoSEQ multiplex PCR; TCRdb stores in-frame clones only, minus some. The sample shows roughly 45,000 clones, approximately 78% of them seen only once. The sort gate was single viable CD3+CD4+CD8-CD45RO+ cells for memory CD4+ T cells. The sequencing input was memory CD4+ T cells from blood. All receptors derive from an adult in good health and CMV-seronegative.

V and J are TRBV5-1 and TRBJ2-2; D is undetermined. Germline lookup yields CDR1 SGHRS and CDR2 YFSETQ. Trimming left V 0 bases short and J 4 bases short, with 10 bases between. The CDR3 runs to 15 residues. CDR3 nucleotides: TGCGCCAGCAGCTTGGTGACCAGTGGCACCGGGGAGCTGTTTTTT. It specifies CASSLVTSGTGELFF.

This chain connects TRBV7-9 to TRBJ2-3; D gene ambiguous. Trimming cost V 5 bases and J 5 bases, with 20 bases left between them. The CDR3 loop spans 16 amino acids. Germline V gene lookup returns CDR1 SEHNR and CDR2 FQNEAQ (reference sequence). In nucleotides, the CDR3 is TGTGCCAGCAGCCCCCTTTCTAGTTTTACTGTAGATACGCAGTATTTT. Translating gives CASSPLSSFTVDTQYF. Together with reference TRBV7-9 and TRBJ2-3, the CDR3 gives the full variable domain: DTGVSQNPRHKITKRGQNVTFRCDPISEHNRLYWYRQTLGQGPEFLTYFQNEAQLEKSRLLSDRFSAERPKGSFSTLEIQRTEQGDSAMYLCASSPLSSFTVDTQYFGPGTRLTVL.